This TCR beta chain was captured in a study of blood T cell repertoires in COVID-19 (dated by TCRdb to between 2020 and 2021). With respect to the entire study: Collaborator samples came from the United States, Italy and Spain and covered acute and convalescent phases of COVID-19. The material from the prospective study consisted of cDNA or gDNA derived from T cells, B-cell-depleted T cells, or PBMCs. Deeply sampled blood TCRbeta repertoires from subjects exposed to, actively infected with, or recovered from COVID-19 were included in the dataset. A freely available public database, intended as a resource for researchers studying the immune response to SARS-CoV-2, is where the repertoires were released. Samples were obtained from the ongoing ImmuneRACE study (first 160 participants) and from about 1,300 subjects provided by 6 global collaborators. The sample metadata nearly always contained a de-identified subject ID, COVID-19 status, age in years and sex. HLA class I and class II types, where available, came from metadata supplied by the sample provider rather than from assay-based typing.

TCRbeta CDR3 regions were amplified from genomic DNA by means of the immunoSEQ Assay, a bias-controlled multiplex PCR. Per the source publication's procedure: The number of nucleated cells in each sample was estimated from the amplification of reference gene primers within the assay. To quantify the absolute abundance of each unique TCRbeta CDR3 rearrangement, sequence reads were collapsed and filtered. For each sample, productive Simpson clonality was calculated as the square root of Simpson's diversity index over productive rearrangements. TCRdb retrieved this table from immuneACCESS and kept in-frame rearrangements only. Not all clones are present; in checked studies, unresolved V genes account for under half, and no reason is known for the remainder. V and J calls and clone size are given by that table; D and trimming were obtained from the DNA. This sample has some 500,000 clones in its table, and approximately 88% of those were observed once. The ten largest clones take up 1.8% of the sample.

The germline V gene sets CDR1 to KGHSH and CDR2 to LQKENI. V sheds 2 bases and J sheds 1 base, leaving 12 bases between their ends. The CDR3 goes from the cysteine to the phenylalanine over 16 residues. Only CDR3 DNA is held: 48 bases, read in frame from base 1. Broad study findings and their caveats: How much clinical and demographic metadata was included differed by source and by participant, and the metadata was provided uncurated.

In the prospective study, participants were about 18 to 95 years old, resided in about two dozen geographic areas of the United States, and were enrolled through a virtual design. Cohort assignment in the prospective study relied on participant-reported clinical history from a screening survey and a study questionnaire. Recovered participants in ImmuneRACE Cohort 3 were defined as having two consecutive negative NP/OP PCR tests, clearance from a healthcare professional, or resolution of symptoms. Each participant in the prospective study had whole blood, serum and a nasopharyngeal or oropharyngeal swab collected by mobile phlebotomists. Prospective study participants could optionally give additional blood draws and questionnaires over a 2-month period. Before DNA extraction, prospective study blood samples were shipped either frozen or at room temperature. Notes on this clone: Its antigen is currently not known. The sample holds no much larger clone one base away, and base qualities are not on file.

This sequence uses TRBV18 and TRBJ1-3; 6 matching bases give a weak D call of TRBD1. The clonotype originates from a woman in her thirties or forties who had recovered from COVID-19. The sample was PBMCs or T cells enriched from blood (not recorded which). CDR3 loop: CASSPTGIGSGNTIYF. The DNA reads as follows: TGTGCCAGCTCACCAACAGGGATCGGGTCTGGAAACACCATATATTTT.